Shown below are 13 T cell receptor beta chains from a single sample sequenced in a study of vaccination effects on CD4 cells after COVID-19 (dated by TCRdb to between 2022 and 2023). The library was generated by the immunoSEQ multiplex PCR assay. TCRdb holds this immuneACCESS table with in-frame rearrangements only. Some clones are missing; in checked studies, unresolved V genes explain under half, and the rest has no known cause. This sample is represented by about 24,000 clones; around three quarters of them were singletons. About a tenth of the sample is in the top ten clones. The antigens for these receptors are not known. To identify antigen-specific CD4+ T cell clonotypes by their expansion, the ViraFEST assay first stimulated PBMC with viral peptide pools and then applied TCR sequencing. After around ten days of culture, CD4+ T cells were isolated with the EasySep CD4+ T cell isolation kit. None of the healthy vaccine recipients had a prior SARS-CoV-2 infection, which was confirmed by nucleocapsid antibody tests that came back negative both before and after vaccination.

The sequencing here drew on CD4+ T cells from PBMCs cultured with HCoV-NL63 spike peptides, taken before COVID-19 vaccination. The cell subset or site label, read with the paper, signifies: HCoV-NL63 spike overlapping peptide pool stimulation. The source is a human donor who received a COVID-19 vaccine.

The chain couples TRBV29-1 to TRBJ1-3; D is unresolved. The germline V gene encodes CDR1 SQVTM and CDR2 ANQGSEA. V lost 8 bases, J lost 1 base, and 9 bases lay in between. The CDR3 spans 12 residues. The CDR3 region is CSSWGSGNTIYF. The CDR3 DNA reads as TGCAGCAGCTGGGGATCTGGAAACACCATATATTTT.

The CDR3 sequence is CASSYGANADTQYF. The CDR3 nucleotides read TGTGCCAGCAGTTACGGTGCTAACGCAGATACGCAGTATTTT. V gene TRBV6-5 combines with J gene TRBJ2-3, with D uncertain. V gave up 2 bases and J gave up 4 bases, with 10 bases separating them. Germline V gene data show CDR1 as MNHEY and CDR2 as SVGAGI. This CDR3 is 14 amino acids long.

This clone has a handful of counts. For the CDR3, the DNA is TGTGCCAGCAGAGCCGGGAGGTACGATACGCAGTATTTT. Its protein is CASRAGRYDTQYF. This sequence joins TRBV2 and TRBJ2-3; 7 bases align to TRBD2. Germline V CDR1 and CDR2: SNHLY, FYNNEI. The J segment lost 6 bases and the V segment lost 6 bases, leaving 6 bases of the junction unmatched. The CDR3 has 13 residues.

The rearrangement uses TRBV9 and TRBJ2-3; D may be TRBD2 (7 bases). The germline V and J ends were trimmed by 4 bases and 3 bases, with 21 bases remaining between them. Germline assignment: CDR1 SGDLS and CDR2 YYNGEE. The CDR3 sequence is 17 residues long. The CDR3 spells CASSIQGRGGRTDTQYF. The CDR3 nucleotides read TGTGCCAGCAGCATCCAGGGGAGGGGGGGCCGGACAGATACGCAGTATTTT.

This clone was found a few times. The chain recombines TRBV7-8 with TRBJ2-2; D gene unclear. Between the trimmed V and J ends, which lost 2 bases and 0 bases, there was a span of 13 bases. Germline V gene lookup returns CDR1 SGHVS and CDR2 FQNEAQ. The CDR3 runs 17 residues. CDR3 DNA sequence: TGTGCCAGCAGCTTACATCCCGGGCTTACGAACACCGGGGAGCTGTTTTTT. Protein: CASSLHPGLTNTGELFF.

This chain connects TRBV11-2 to TRBJ2-1; no clear D gene. V lost 2 bases to trimming and J lost 6 bases, with 11 bases between them. CDR1 SGHAT and CDR2 FQNNGV come from the germline V gene. CDR3 length equals 14 residues. DNA for the CDR3: TGTGCCAGCAGCTTATTTCCAGCCGGCAATGAGCAGTTCTTC. It codes for CASSLFPAGNEQFF.

The rearrangement joins TRBV29-1 to TRBJ2-5, with TRBD1 matching over 10 bases. The CDR3 loop spans 13 amino acids. V lost 5 bases and J lost 4; bases outside the gene matches: 4. Germline V lookup: CDR1 SQVTM, CDR2 ANQGSEA. CDR3 nucleotides: TGCAGCGTTCTGGGGGACAGGGGAGAGACCCAGTACTTC. Amino acids: CSVLGDRGETQYF.

This rearrangement joins TRBV10-2 to TRBJ1-2; the D is unclear. V dropped 0 bases and J dropped 8 bases, with 16 bases sitting between them. The germline V gene encodes CDR1 WSHSY and CDR2 SAAADI. This CDR3 contains 15 residues. CDR3 DNA: TGCGCCAGCAGTGAGTCTGTCCCACCAGTGGGCGGCTACACCTTC. This gives the protein CASSESVPPVGGYTF.

This clone was detected only a few times. The V gene is TRBV29-1, the J gene TRBJ2-2; possibly TRBD1 or TRBD2 for D (6 bases each). CDR1 and CDR2 from the germline V gene are SQVTM and ANQGSEA. The CDR3 is 13 amino acids. V was trimmed by 0 bases and J by 7 bases, leaving 9 bases between them. Here the CDR3 reads CSVEEQGGGELFF. The CDR3 nucleotides are TGCAGCGTTGAAGAACAGGGAGGCGGGGAGCTGTTTTTT.

The chain employs TRBV10-1 and TRBJ1-6; no firm D call. V was cut by 2 bases and J by 9 bases, with 11 bases left in between. Looked up from germline, CDR1 is WNHNN and CDR2 is SYGVQD (reference sequence). The CDR3 totals 14 residues. CDR3 DNA sequence: TGCGCCAGCAGTGAGGCAGAGATGCGTTCACCCCTCCACTTT. The encoded protein is CASSEAEMRSPLHF.

In the case of this clone: One junction end does not reproduce the germline sequence, and a read error may be involved. Other DNA sequences within the sample encode an identical CDR3. V gene TRBV7-8 combines with J gene TRBJ2-7; 11 bases match TRBD1. CDR1 and CDR2 from the germline V gene are SGHVS and FQNEAQ. The CDR3 is 16 amino acids. The CDR3 nucleotides read TGTGCTAGCAGCTCGACCGCGGGACAGGGGGCCTACGAGCAGTACTTC. Residues: CASSSTAGQGAYEQYF.

The chain recombines TRBV3-1 (or the pseudogene TRBV3-2) with TRBJ2-5; 8 bases fit TRBD2. Germline V gene data show CDR1 as LGHDT and CDR2 as YNNKEL (reference sequence). V dropped 1 base and J dropped 2; count of bases not matched to a gene: 9. This CDR3 is 17 amino acids long. CDR3 region: CASSQGTLAGPQETQYF. The CDR3 DNA reads as TGTGCCAGCAGCCAAGGTACGCTAGCGGGTCCACAAGAGACCCAGTACTTC.

The genes are TRBV6-2 or TRBV6-3 and TRBJ2-3; 9 nucleotides line up with TRBD2. This CDR3 has 14 amino acids. Trimming at V came to 4 bases and at J to 1 base, leaving 0 bases not matched to a gene. Germline V gene sequence: CDR1 MNHEY, CDR2 SVGEGT. In nucleotides, the CDR3 is TGTGCCAGCAGTTGGACTAGCGGCACAGATACGCAGTATTTT. Translation gives CASSWTSGTDTQYF.